This T cell receptor (beta chain) stems from a study of T cells after yellow fever vaccination. Comments on this clonotype: Its cognate antigen is unknown.

The CDR3 sequence is 15 residues long. V dropped 7 bases and J dropped 4; count of bases not matched to a gene: 6. From germline, CDR1 is LGHDT and CDR2 YNNKEL (reference sequence). Broader study findings: Researchers report a weaker secondary response that nonetheless peaked faster, day 5 versus 15.

TCRdb re-derived calls from the 5' RACE reads in MiXCR, one entry per CDR3 protein. Counted here are some 300,000 distinct CDR3 sequences, roughly 4% occurring once; the ten biggest clones make up about 25%. The chain recombines TRBV3-1 with TRBJ2-1; 11 positions match TRBD2. The specimen was PBMCs, collected on the day of the yellow fever booster vaccination. The TCR originated in a man aged 18 to 29 who received the YFV17D yellow fever vaccine. CDR3: CASTEGTSGYNEQFF. Written as DNA, the CDR3 is TGTGCCAGCACCGAGGGGACTAGCGGTTACAATGAGCAGTTCTTC.